Listed below are T cell receptor beta chains from one sample, sequenced in a study of brain T cells in children with intractable seizures. The method was immunoSEQ multiplex PCR; TCRdb's version includes in-frame clones alone and lacks a portion of them. The sample consists of about 340,000 clones, over 85% of them appearing once. This material consisted of peripheral blood, taken 5 to 6 months after surgery. These receptors were taken from a boy under three years old with tuberous sclerosis and intractable seizures. CDR3s include the opening cysteine and the closing phenylalanine or tryptophan. Each record gives: CDR3 protein, CDR3 DNA, J gene, clone size, D gene, V gene. The D gene is left open where the match is weak. The listing skips clone size in some rows; elsewhere it reads once, few, many or a size class.

CDR3aa: CASSLLAGGNQPQHF; CDR3nt: TGTGCCAGCAGCTTACTTGCAGGGGGCAATCAGCCCCAGCATTTT; j_gene: TRBJ1-5; abundance: NA; d_gene: NA; v_gene: TRBV11-2
CDR3aa: CATDRVRQPQHF; CDR3nt: TGTGCCACGGACAGGGTGCGACAGCCCCAGCATTTT; j_gene: TRBJ1-5; abundance: NA; d_gene: TRBD1; v_gene: TRBV24-1
CDR3aa: CASRPDGETQYF; CDR3nt: TGTGCTAGCAGGCCGGACGGGGAGACCCAGTACTTC; j_gene: TRBJ2-5; abundance: NA; d_gene: NA; v_gene: TRBV7-7
CDR3aa: CASSVDAGGPYEQYF; CDR3nt: TGTGCCAGCAGCGTAGATGCGGGGGGGCCCTACGAGCAGTACTTC; j_gene: TRBJ2-7; abundance: NA; d_gene: TRBD2; v_gene: TRBV9
CDR3aa: CASNVVGRAYTEAFF; CDR3nt: TGTGCCAGCAACGTTGTAGGCAGGGCATACACTGAAGCTTTCTTT; j_gene: TRBJ1-1; abundance: once; d_gene: NA; v_gene: TRBV7-9
CDR3aa: CATSREGSETQYF; CDR3nt: TGTGCCACCAGCAGAGAAGGTTCCGAGACCCAGTACTTC; j_gene: TRBJ2-5; abundance: NA; d_gene: NA; v_gene: TRBV15
CDR3aa: CASSLEQGGSYEQYF; CDR3nt: TGTGCCAGCAGCTTGGAACAAGGGGGGTCCTACGAGCAGTACTTC; j_gene: TRBJ2-7; abundance: NA; d_gene: NA; v_gene: TRBV5-6
CDR3aa: CASSFRNTGELFF; CDR3nt: TGTGCCAGCAGTTTTCGAAACACCGGGGAGCTGTTTTTT; j_gene: TRBJ2-2; abundance: NA; d_gene: NA; v_gene: TRBV28
CDR3aa: CASSLQGMGNSPLHF; CDR3nt: TGTGCCAGCAGCTTGCAGGGGATGGGGAATTCACCCCTCCACTTT; j_gene: TRBJ1-6; abundance: NA; d_gene: NA; v_gene: TRBV7-6
CDR3aa: CATSVLGLAGDTQYF; CDR3nt: TGTGCCACCAGTGTTCTCGGGCTAGCGGGAGATACGCAGTATTTT; j_gene: TRBJ2-3; abundance: NA; d_gene: TRBD2; v_gene: TRBV24-1
CDR3aa: CASSAGLAGYYEQYF; CDR3nt: TGTGCCAGCAGCGCGGGACTAGCGGGTTATTACGAGCAGTACTTC; j_gene: TRBJ2-7; abundance: once; d_gene: TRBD2; v_gene: TRBV9
CDR3aa: CASSLVRAGGSSYNEQFF; CDR3nt: TGTGCCAGCAGCTTAGTTAGGGCCGGGGGGAGCTCCTACAATGAGCAGTTCTTC; j_gene: TRBJ2-1; abundance: NA; d_gene: TRBD2; v_gene: TRBV11-3
CDR3aa: CAWSQGDLSYGDTQYF; CDR3nt: TGTGCCTGGAGCCAGGGGGACCTCTCTTATGGGGATACGCAGTATTTT; j_gene: TRBJ2-3; abundance: NA; d_gene: TRBD1; v_gene: TRBV30